These 23 T cell receptor beta chains were sequenced from one sample in a study of blood T cell repertoires in COVID-19 (TCRdb year 2020). The library was generated by the immunoSEQ multiplex PCR assay. This is the immuneACCESS table as TCRdb keeps it, with only in-frame sequences that have V and J called. A part of the clones is gone; compared with another copy, unresolved V genes explain less than half, and the rest is unexplained. This sample holds about 300,000 clones; 90% were observed only once. The ten top clones hold around 1.1% of the sample. The specimen sequenced was PBMCs or T cells enriched from blood (not recorded which). These receptor sequences come from a woman younger than 45 who had recovered from COVID-19.

Concerning this clone itself: Within the sample, other DNA sequences also encode this same CDR3. The CDR3 DNA reads TGTGCCAGCAGCGTAGGAACTAGCGGGTACCAAGAGACCCAGTACTTC. Its translation is CASSVGTSGYQETQYF. The rearrangement joins TRBV9 to TRBJ2-5; 9 positions match TRBD2. V gave up 0 bases and J gave up 0 bases; unmatched junction bases: 3. Germline assignment: CDR1 SGDLS and CDR2 YYNGEE. The CDR3 covers 16 residues.

This clone was observed a few times. This chain connects TRBV6-6 to TRBJ1-5, with D hard to call. The germline V gene encodes CDR1 MNHNY and CDR2 SVGAGI (reference sequence). The CDR3 consists of 18 residues. Trimming shortened V by 5 bases and J by 0 bases, and 20 bases separated the two germline ends. Here the CDR3 DNA reads TGTGCCAGCAGTCTTAAGCCCCTCTCGGGGAATAGCAATCAGCCCCAGCATTTT. As protein: CASSLKPLSGNSNQPQHF.

This chain links TRBV6-2 or TRBV6-3 with TRBJ2-7; TRBD1 matches 8 bases. The V and J ends lost 4 bases and 1 base, in that order; junction bases with no gene match: 6. This CDR3 contains 15 residues. The germline gives CDR1 MNHEY, CDR2 SVGEGT. CDR3 DNA sequence: TGTGCCAGCAGTTCCTTGGGACAGGTATCCTACGAGCAGTACTTC. Encoded protein: CASSSLGQVSYEQYF.

The chain combines TRBV5-1 with TRBJ2-5; TRBD1 aligns across 9 bases. The CDR3 has 15 residues. The ends lost 0 bases at V and 3 bases at J; junction bases unmatched: 3. In germline, CDR1 is SGHRS, CDR2 YFSETQ. This chain's CDR3 is CASSLGGTGKETQYF. In DNA, the CDR3 is TGCGCCAGCAGCTTGGGGGGGACAGGGAAAGAGACCCAGTACTTC.

This rearrangement joins TRBV10-3 to TRBJ1-1; D gene unclear. This CDR3 contains 14 residues. V dropped 5 bases and J dropped 0 bases, with 10 bases sitting between them. Germline loops: CDR1 ENHRY, CDR2 SYGVKD. CDR3 sequence reads: CAISLGGMNTEAFF. The CDR3 DNA reads TGTGCCATCAGTTTAGGAGGGATGAACACTGAAGCTTTCTTT.

The chain recombines TRBV5-4 with TRBJ2-1; maybe TRBD2 (7 bases). Germline CDR1 is SGHNT and CDR2 is YYREEE (reference sequence). CDR3 length: 15 residues. Trimming removed 6 bases at V and 8 bases at J, with 21 bases between. CDR3 in DNA: TGTGCCAGCATCCGTGGGGGGGCCGGGTTCGATGAGCAGTTCTTC. This sequence encodes CASIRGGAGFDEQFF.

This clone turned up a few times. J is TRBJ2-1 and V is TRBV27; 10 bases match TRBD2. CDR1 is MNHEY, CDR2 SMNVEV, per germline (reference sequence). The CDR3 extends over 13 amino acids. V was clipped by 8 bases and J by 2 bases; unmatched bases: 0. This chain's CDR3 is CASGLAAYNEQFF. In nucleotides, the CDR3 is TGTGCCAGCGGACTAGCGGCCTACAATGAGCAGTTCTTC.

The rearrangement uses TRBV9 and TRBJ2-1; TRBD2 agrees at 7 bases. The CDR3 spans 15 residues. V shed 1 base, J shed 5 bases, and the junction held 6 bases outside the gene matches. Germline CDR1 reads SGDLS; CDR2 reads YYNGEE. The CDR3 sequence: CASSVSGRADNEQFF. CDR3 nucleotides: TGTGCCAGCAGCGTAAGTGGGAGGGCGGACAATGAGCAGTTCTTC.

V gene TRBV4-3 combines with J gene TRBJ1-1, with 7 nucleotides matching TRBD1. Germline V gene lookup returns CDR1 LGHNA and CDR2 YSLEER. Trimming removed 0 bases from V and 4 bases from J; junction bases left unmatched: 11. The CDR3 is 17 amino acids. CDR3 sequence: CASSQDVNRGVSTEAFF. The CDR3, as DNA: TGCGCCAGCAGCCAAGATGTGAACAGGGGTGTGAGCACTGAAGCTTTCTTT.

The chain couples TRBV6-1 to TRBJ2-1, with 7 bases that match TRBD2. With V trimmed by 2 bases and J by 4 bases, 8 bases remained unmatched. CDR3 length: 16 amino acids. Looked up from germline, CDR1 is MNHNS and CDR2 is SASEGT. CDR3 in amino acids: CASSEMASGYYNEQFF. The CDR3 coding sequence is TGTGCCAGCAGTGAAATGGCTAGCGGATATTACAATGAGCAGTTCTTC.

This chain joins TRBV5-1 and TRBJ1-5, with TRBD1 as a possible D gene (6 bases). Deletions cut 1 base from V and 0 bases from J, with 8 bases between. The CDR3 sequence is 15 residues long. Germline-derived CDR1 and CDR2 are SGHRS and YFSETQ. The CDR3 nucleotides are TGCGCCAGCAGCTTGTCAGGGGATAGCAATCAGCCCCAGCATTTT. It translates to CASSLSGDSNQPQHF.

This rearrangement joins TRBV7-2 to TRBJ2-7, with 11 positions matching TRBD1. The CDR3 has 16 residues. Germline CDR1 reads SGHTA; CDR2 reads FQGNSA. V lost 5 bases, J lost 5 bases, and 11 bases stayed unmatched. The CDR3 spells CASSLPTGTGGNEQYF. The DNA of the CDR3 is TGTGCCAGCAGCCTCCCTACCGGGACAGGGGGGAACGAGCAGTACTTC.

The chain links TRBV28 to TRBJ2-1; the match to TRBD2 covers 11 bases. This CDR3 spans 16 amino acids. Germline assignment: CDR1 MDHEN and CDR2 SYDVKM. V lost 3 bases to trimming and J lost 3 bases; unmatched junction nucleotides: 4. The CDR3 is CASSFLLAGDYNEQFF. The CDR3 DNA reads as TGTGCCAGCAGTTTCTTACTAGCGGGGGACTACAATGAGCAGTTCTTC.

As DNA, the CDR3 is TGTGCCAGCAGCACAGGGGAAAGGGGCTATTGCTACACCTTC. It specifies CASSTGERGYCYTF. This rearrangement joins TRBV21-1 to TRBJ1-2; TRBD1 reflects the table's D call only, with no check against the DNA. TRBV21-1 is annotated as a pseudogene. This CDR3 has 14 amino acids.

The gene calls are TRBV4-3 and TRBJ2-7, with D tentatively TRBD2 (5 bases). Germline-derived CDR1 and CDR2 are LGHNA and YSLEER. The CDR3 consists of 13 residues. Trimming removed 2 bases from V and 5 bases from J, with 10 bases in between. The CDR3 DNA follows: TGCGCCAGCAGCCAAATACGAGGGAACGAGCAGTACTTC. This translates into CASSQIRGNEQYF.

This clone has just one count. J is TRBJ1-2 and V is TRBV28; TRBD1 agrees at 7 bases. The CDR3 loop spans 13 amino acids. V lost 5 bases, J lost 8 bases, and 8 bases stayed unmatched. Germline V CDR1 and CDR2: MDHEN, SYDVKM. The CDR3 here is CASSLTTGAGYTF. CDR3 bases: TGTGCCAGCAGTCTAACCACAGGGGCCGGCTACACCTTC.

The V call is TRBV7-3, the J call TRBJ1-2; unclear D gene. This CDR3 is 13 amino acids long. The germline V and J ends were trimmed by 2 bases and 2 bases, with 6 bases remaining between them. CDR1 and CDR2 (germline): SGHTA, FQGTGA. The CDR3 DNA reads as TGTGCCAGCAGCTTAGGGCCGAACTATGGCTACACCTTC. Amino acids: CASSLGPNYGYTF.

The chain joins TRBV5-1 to TRBJ2-2, with 8 bases lining up with TRBD1. From germline, CDR1 is SGHRS and CDR2 YFSETQ. V lost 3 bases, J lost 1 base, and 5 bases stayed unmatched. CDR3 length equals 16 residues. This CDR3 is CASSWTGTGNTGELFF. The CDR3 nucleotides are TGCGCCAGCAGCTGGACCGGGACAGGGAACACCGGGGAGCTGTTTTTT.

V usage is TRBV27 and J usage is TRBJ1-5; a possible D gene is TRBD1 (5 bases). Deletions cut 3 bases from V and 5 bases from J, with 11 bases between. This CDR3 region has 14 residues. Germline loops: CDR1 MNHEY, CDR2 SMNVEV (reference sequence). CDR3 amino acids: CASSFGGRDQPQHF. CDR3 nucleotides: TGTGCCAGCAGTTTTGGGGGGAGAGATCAGCCCCAGCATTTT.

This clone was counted a few times. The rearrangement joins TRBV28 to TRBJ1-2; TRBD1 is a possible D gene (5 bases). V shed 3 bases and J shed 8 bases, with 16 bases lying between them. The germline gives CDR1 MDHEN, CDR2 SYDVKM. The CDR3 runs 14 residues. This CDR3 is CASSLGDGHKGYTF. DNA for the CDR3: TGTGCCAGCAGTTTGGGTGACGGACATAAAGGCTACACCTTC.

The V call is TRBV7-3, the J call TRBJ2-5; 7 bases are shared with TRBD2. The junction had 7 bases not matched to a gene; V was cut back by 5 bases and J by 1 base. Germline V gene sequence: CDR1 SGHTA, CDR2 FQGTGA. The CDR3 has 15 amino acids. The CDR3: CASSPGRGPQETQYF. The CDR3 region has the DNA TGTGCCAGCAGCCCTGGGAGGGGTCCCCAAGAGACCCAGTACTTC.

V is TRBV19 and J is TRBJ2-1, with 11 bases aligning to TRBD2. The V segment lost 5 bases and the J segment 0 bases; nucleotides outside the gene matches: 12. This CDR3 has 19 residues. Germline V lookup: CDR1 LNHDA, CDR2 SQIVND (reference sequence). The DNA for the CDR3 is TGTGCCAGTAGTCTAACTAGCGGGAGATCCTTCAGCTCCTACAATGAGCAGTTCTTC. Translation: CASSLTSGRSFSSYNEQFF.

The genes are TRBV7-2 and TRBJ1-5; TRBD1 matches at 7 bases. Germline V gene sequence: CDR1 SGHTA, CDR2 FQGNSA. V shed 5 bases and J 3 bases; nucleotides not matched to a gene: 7. There are 15 residues in the CDR3. CDR3 nucleotide sequence: TGTGCCAGCAGCCAAACGGGACAGCTCAATCAGCCCCAGCATTTT. Protein sequence: CASSQTGQLNQPQHF. The full variable domain, rest sourced from reference TRBV7-2 and TRBJ1-5, is GAGVSQSPSNKVTEKGKDVELRCDPISGHTALYWYRQSLGQGLEFLIYFQGNSAPDKSGLPSDRFSAERTGGSVSTLTIQRTQQEDSAVYLCASSQTGQLNQPQHFGDGTRLSIL.